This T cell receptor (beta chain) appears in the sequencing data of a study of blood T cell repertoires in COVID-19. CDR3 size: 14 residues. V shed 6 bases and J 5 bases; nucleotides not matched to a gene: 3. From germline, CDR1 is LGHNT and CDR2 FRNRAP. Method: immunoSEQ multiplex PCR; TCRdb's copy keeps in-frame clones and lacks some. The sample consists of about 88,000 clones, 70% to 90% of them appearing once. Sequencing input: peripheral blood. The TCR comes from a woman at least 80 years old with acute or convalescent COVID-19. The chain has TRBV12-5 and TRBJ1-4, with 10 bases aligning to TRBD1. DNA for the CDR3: TGTGCTAGTGGACCGGGACAGGGGAATGAAAAACTGTTTTTT. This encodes CASGPGQGNEKLFF.